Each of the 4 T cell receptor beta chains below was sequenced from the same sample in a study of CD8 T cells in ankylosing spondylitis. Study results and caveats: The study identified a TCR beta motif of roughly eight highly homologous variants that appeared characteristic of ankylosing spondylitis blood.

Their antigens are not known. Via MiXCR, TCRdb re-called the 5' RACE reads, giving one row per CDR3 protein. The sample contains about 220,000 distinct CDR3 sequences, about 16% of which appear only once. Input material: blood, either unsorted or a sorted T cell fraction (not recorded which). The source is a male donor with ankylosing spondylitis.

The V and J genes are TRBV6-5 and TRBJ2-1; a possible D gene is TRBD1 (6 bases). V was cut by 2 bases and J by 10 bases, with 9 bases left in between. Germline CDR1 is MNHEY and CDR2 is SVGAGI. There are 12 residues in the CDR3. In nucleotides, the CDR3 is TGTGCCAGCAGTTACCCCGGACAGGAGCAGTTCTTC. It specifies CASSYPGQEQFF.

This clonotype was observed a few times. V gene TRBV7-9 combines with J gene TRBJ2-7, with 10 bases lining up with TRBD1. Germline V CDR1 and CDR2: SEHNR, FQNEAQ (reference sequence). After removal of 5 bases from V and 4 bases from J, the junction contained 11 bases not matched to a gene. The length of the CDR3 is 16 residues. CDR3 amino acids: CASSHGQGVGAYEQYF. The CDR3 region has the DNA TGTGCCAGCAGCCACGGACAGGGGGTCGGGGCGTACGAGCAGTACTTC.

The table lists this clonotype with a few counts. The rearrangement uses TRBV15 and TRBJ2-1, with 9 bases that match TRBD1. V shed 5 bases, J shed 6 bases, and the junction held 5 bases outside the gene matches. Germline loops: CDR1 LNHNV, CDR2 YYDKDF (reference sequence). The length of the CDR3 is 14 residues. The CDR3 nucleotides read TGTGCCACCAGCGGGGACAGGGATAGCAATGAGCAGTTCTTC. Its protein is CATSGDRDSNEQFF.

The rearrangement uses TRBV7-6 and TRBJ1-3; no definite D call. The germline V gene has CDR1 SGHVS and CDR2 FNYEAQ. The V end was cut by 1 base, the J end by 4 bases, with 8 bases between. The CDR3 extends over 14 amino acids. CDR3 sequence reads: CASSLEGGGNTIYF. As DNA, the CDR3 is TGTGCCAGCAGCTTAGAGGGCGGGGGAAACACCATATATTTT.